This passage covers 8 T cell receptor beta chains from one sample sequenced in a study of CD8 T cells in ankylosing spondylitis. These receptors lack a known antigen. One entry per CDR3 protein results from TCRdb running MiXCR on the 5' RACE reads. The sample has about 400,000 distinct CDR3 sequences; 20% to 25% are singletons. Points from the study as a whole: Ankylosing spondylitis blood appeared to carry a characteristic TCR beta motif of 7 or 8 highly homologous variants.

The sample consisted of blood, either unsorted or a sorted T cell fraction (not recorded which). The receptors derive from a male donor with ankylosing spondylitis.

This clonotype was found a few times. V usage is TRBV18 and J usage is TRBJ1-5; tentative D call: TRBD1 (6 bases). Trimming removed 3 bases at V and 3 bases at J, with 12 bases between. Germline lookup yields CDR1 KGHSH and CDR2 LQKENI. The CDR3 spans 15 residues. In DNA form, the CDR3 reads TGTGCCAGCTCACCTCTAGGGGGATTCAATCAGCCCCAGCATTTT. Its translation is CASSPLGGFNQPQHF.

The V call is TRBV7-2, the J call TRBJ2-3; 9 bases are shared with TRBD2. The CDR3 runs to 18 residues. Germline values: CDR1 SGHTA, CDR2 FQGNSA. The junction had 18 bases not matched to a gene; V was cut back by 8 bases and J by 3 bases. The DNA for the CDR3 is TGTGCCAGCGGCCCCGGTCGGTTAGCGGGAGTATTGACAGATACGCAGTATTTT. The encoded protein is CASGPGRLAGVLTDTQYF.

In its sample, this clonotype was seen a few times. This chain joins TRBV10-3 and TRBJ2-3; a weak D match, TRBD2 (6 bases). Trimming took 3 bases from V and 0 from J, leaving 16 bases between them. CDR1 and CDR2 from the germline V gene are ENHRY and SYGVKD. The CDR3 runs 17 residues. This CDR3 is CAISDSLAPASTDTQYF. The CDR3 coding sequence is TGTGCCATCAGTGATTCGCTAGCGCCTGCTAGCACAGATACGCAGTATTTT.

This clonotype was found a few times. The chain employs TRBV29-1 and TRBJ1-2; maybe TRBD1 (5 bases). V gave up 4 bases and J gave up 6 bases, with 12 bases separating them. The germline gives CDR1 SQVTM, CDR2 ANQGSEA. The CDR3 is made up of 12 amino acids. As DNA, the CDR3 is TGCAGCGTTGGGAGGCCCAGGGATGGCTACACCTTC. Protein product: CSVGRPRDGYTF.

At least ten counts were recorded for this clonotype. V gene TRBV29-1 combines with J gene TRBJ2-1; TRBD2 agrees at 12 bases. Trimming at V came to 7 bases and at J to 3 bases, leaving 10 bases not matched to a gene. Germline loops: CDR1 SQVTM, CDR2 ANQGSEA. The CDR3 loop spans 16 amino acids. CDR3 coding DNA: TGCAGCGCTATACTAGCGGGAGGTAATCTCTACAATGAGCAGTTCTTC. Residues: CSAILAGGNLYNEQFF.

Only a few counts were recorded for this clonotype. The chain uses TRBV7-9 and TRBJ2-1; the D gene is possibly TRBD1 (6 bases). The CDR3 consists of 14 residues. In germline, CDR1 is SEHNR, CDR2 FQNEAQ (reference sequence). V lost 2 bases, J lost 12 bases, and 17 bases lay in between. This chain's CDR3 is CASSLSPGVMGQFF. The CDR3 DNA is TGTGCCAGCAGCTTAAGCCCAGGGGTTATGGGGCAGTTCTTC.

In its sample, this clonotype was seen a few times. The rearrangement links TRBV20-1 to TRBJ2-1, with a possible D match to TRBD2 (6 bases). The CDR3 is 12 residues long. Trimming stripped 6 bases from V and 6 bases from J, with 12 bases between. Germline CDR1 and CDR2: DFQATT and SNEGSKA (reference sequence). The DNA for the CDR3 is TGCAGTGCACTTACTAGCCCCAATGAGCAGTTCTTC. Its translation: CSALTSPNEQFF.

This clonotype was detected ten times or more. The rearrangement uses TRBV7-3 and TRBJ2-1; 11 nucleotides agree with TRBD2. V lost 5 bases to trimming and J lost 8 bases; unmatched junction nucleotides: 8. Germline CDR1 is SGHTA and CDR2 is FQGTGA. This CDR3 has 15 residues. The CDR3 coding sequence is TGTGCCAGCAGCCTACTAGCGGGAGATCTCTATGAGCAGTTCTTC. It is translated as CASSLLAGDLYEQFF.